This entry lists 27 T cell receptor beta chains sequenced from one sample in a study of Tregs in tolerant kidney transplant recipients. TCRdb keeps only in-frame clones here, not all; method: immunoSEQ multiplex PCR. The table lists 81,000 or so clones, more than 85% of them singletons, with around 1.6% in the top ten. Related graft donors supplied nonmyeloablative bone marrow transplants, and mixed chimerism was transient. Sequences were derived from CD4+ T cells from blood (PBMCs), sampled 24 months after the transplant. The receptor source for this set is a human patient who received a combined kidney and bone marrow transplant. Some T cells here may be from the graft donor.

This rearrangement joins TRBV6-1 to TRBJ1-4; D remains ambiguous. Trimming removed 7 bases from V and 8 bases from J, with 14 bases in between. The CDR3 sequence is 13 residues long. In germline, CDR1 is MNHNS, CDR2 SASEGT. This CDR3 reads CASNGGLGEKLFF. For the CDR3, the DNA is TGTGCCAGCAACGGCGGGTTAGGAGAAAAACTGTTTTTT.

This chain connects TRBV5-6 to TRBJ2-1, with 9 bases fitting TRBD2. Trimming cost V 1 base and J 2 bases; bases outside gene matches: 13. The CDR3 has 19 residues. Looked up from germline, CDR1 is SGHDT and CDR2 is YYEEEE. CDR3 residues: CASSLSSVLIAGAYNEQFF. CDR3 in DNA: TGTGCCAGCAGCTTGTCTTCAGTCCTAATAGCGGGGGCCTACAATGAGCAGTTCTTC.

This chain connects TRBV5-1 to TRBJ2-3; 9 bases fit TRBD2. The germline CDR1 and CDR2 sequences are SGHRS and YFSETQ. The V and J ends lost 1 base and 2 bases, in that order; junction bases with no gene match: 8. CDR3 length equals 17 residues. The CDR3, as DNA: TGCGCCAGCAGCTTGCTCGCGGGGGGGCCTCCCACAGATACGCAGTATTTT. As protein: CASSLLAGGPPTDTQYF. The whole variable domain, remainder taken from reference TRBV5-1 and TRBJ2-3, is KAGVTQTPRYLIKTRGQQVTLSCSPISGHRSVSWYQQTPGQGLQFLFEYFSETQRNKGNFPGRFSGRQFSNSRSEMNVSTLELGDSALYLCASSLLAGGPPTDTQYFGPGTRLTVL.

This clone was recorded only once. The V call is TRBV29-1, the J call TRBJ2-5; 9 bases fit TRBD2. V lost 5 bases and J lost 1; bases outside the gene matches: 5. The CDR3 extends over 14 amino acids. The V gene's germline CDR1 is SQVTM and CDR2 ANQGSEA. In DNA, the CDR3 is TGCAGCGTTCCTAGCGGGGTGACCCAAGAGACCCAGTACTTC. Protein sequence: CSVPSGVTQETQYF.

This chain's CDR3 is CSVEEVGGVNEQFF. In DNA, the CDR3 is TGCAGCGTTGAAGAGGTCGGGGGGGTCAATGAGCAGTTCTTC. The J gene is TRBJ2-1, the V gene TRBV29-1; 8 bases align to TRBD2. The CDR3 covers 14 residues. CDR1 is SQVTM, CDR2 ANQGSEA, per germline. Trimming at V came to 0 bases and at J to 6 bases, leaving 4 bases not matched to a gene.

The rearrangement joins TRBV5-4 to TRBJ2-1, with 7 bases lining up with TRBD1. This CDR3 has 14 amino acids. Germline V gene lookup returns CDR1 SGHNT and CDR2 YYREEE (reference sequence). V lost 0 bases to trimming and J lost 5 bases; unmatched junction nucleotides: 2. The chain's CDR3 is CASSLGGQNNEQFF. As DNA, the CDR3 is TGTGCCAGCAGCTTGGGGGGACAGAACAATGAGCAGTTCTTC. Looking up the rest from reference TRBV5-4 and TRBJ2-1 gives the full variable domain: ETGVTQSPTHLIKTRGQQVTLRCSSQSGHNTVSWYQQALGQGPQFIFQYYREEENGRGNFPPRFSGLQFPNYSSELNVNALELDDSALYLCASSLGGQNNEQFFGPGTRLTVL.

The chain recombines TRBV2 with TRBJ1-4, with D possibly matching TRBD1 (5 bases). The CDR3 runs to 12 residues. Deletions cut 8 bases from V and 7 bases from J, with 11 bases between. Germline V gene sequence: CDR1 SNHLY, CDR2 FYNNEI. CDR3 coding DNA: TGTGCCAGCCAGGGAGGGACTGAAAAACTGTTTTTT. The encoded protein is CASQGGTEKLFF.

This sequence joins TRBV28 and TRBJ2-2; D may be TRBD1 (6 bases). Trimming took 6 bases from V and 7 from J, leaving 24 bases between them. CDR1 and CDR2 from the germline V gene are MDHEN and SYDVKM. There are 17 residues in the CDR3. In DNA form, the CDR3 reads TGTGCCAGCAGACCGGAAACAGGGCTGGGTGGCGTCGGGGAGCTGTTTTTT. Amino acids: CASRPETGLGGVGELFF.

J is TRBJ1-2 and V is TRBV30; D remains unclear. V lost 0 bases to trimming and J lost 0 bases, with 11 bases between them. The CDR3 sequence is 15 residues long. Looked up from germline, CDR1 is GTSNPN and CDR2 is SVGIG (reference sequence). The CDR3 reads CAWSVISEANYGYTF. The CDR3 nucleotides are TGTGCCTGGAGTGTGATCAGCGAAGCTAACTATGGCTACACCTTC.

The rearrangement uses TRBV18 and TRBJ1-1; 7 bases align to TRBD1. In germline, CDR1 is KGHSH, CDR2 LQKENI. The CDR3 loop spans 12 amino acids. Trimming at V came to 2 bases and at J to 7 bases, leaving 1 base not matched to a gene. CDR3 sequence reads: CASSPDRDEAFF. In DNA, the CDR3 is TGTGCCAGCTCACCAGACAGGGATGAAGCTTTCTTT.

V is TRBV2 and J is TRBJ2-2; possibly TRBD1 for D (5 bases). The V and J ends lost 7 bases and 2 bases respectively, with 11 bases between them. The germline V gene has CDR1 SNHLY and CDR2 FYNNEI. This CDR3 has 14 residues. CDR3 loop: CASTPGANTGELFF. CDR3 in DNA: TGTGCCAGCACCCCTGGGGCAAACACCGGGGAGCTGTTTTTT.

The V call is TRBV7-9, the J call TRBJ2-7; 7 bases agree with TRBD1. J lost 2 bases, V lost 4 bases, and 2 bases had no gene match. Germline CDR1 is SEHNR and CDR2 is FQNEAQ (reference sequence). This CDR3 is 13 amino acids long. DNA for the CDR3: TGTGCCAGCAGCTCGACAGGGACCTACGAGCAGTACTTC. Its translation is CASSSTGTYEQYF.

This clone was found once. The chain carries TRBV6-5 and TRBJ2-5, with D possibly matching TRBD1 (6 bases). V lost 2 bases and J lost 1, with 14 bases in between. Per germline, CDR1 MNHEY and CDR2 SVGAGI. The CDR3 has 16 residues. The CDR3 sequence is CASSYGYRALQETQYF. The CDR3 DNA reads TGTGCCAGCAGTTACGGCTACAGGGCACTCCAAGAGACCCAGTACTTC.

This rearrangement joins TRBV12-5 to TRBJ2-7; D is unclear. The CDR3 extends over 12 amino acids. The germline V gene encodes CDR1 LGHNT and CDR2 FRNRAP. Trimming took off 6 bases at V and 6 bases at J, with 12 bases between the two ends. The CDR3, as DNA: TGTGCTAGTGGCCCGGATGGGCCCGAGCAGTACTTC. It yields the protein CASGPDGPEQYF.

This rearrangement joins TRBV9 to TRBJ2-7, with 14 bases aligning to TRBD2. The ends lost 3 bases at V and 3 bases at J; junction bases unmatched: 8. Germline assignment: CDR1 SGDLS and CDR2 YYNGEE. The CDR3 sequence is 17 residues long. The CDR3 region has the DNA TGTGCCAGCAGCGCAGGGACTAGCGGGAGATTGGTCTACGAGCAGTACTTC. Protein sequence: CASSAGTSGRLVYEQYF.

The count of this clone is one. CDR3 coding DNA: TGTGCCAGCAGCCAAGGTTCCTGGGGGCCAGGGGCTGGGCAAGAGACCCAGTACTTC. This translates into CASSQGSWGPGAGQETQYF. The rearrangement joins TRBV4-2 to TRBJ2-5; tentative D call: TRBD1 (6 bases). V gave up 1 base and J gave up 2 bases, with 23 bases separating them. Per the germline V gene, CDR1 is LGHNA and CDR2 is YNFKEQ. The CDR3 covers 19 residues.

The V call is TRBV25-1, the J call TRBJ2-7, with TRBD1 matching over 9 bases. After removal of 8 bases from V and 0 bases from J, the junction contained 8 bases not matched to a gene. Germline V gene lookup returns CDR1 MGHDK and CDR2 SYGVNS. This CDR3 spans 15 amino acids. CDR3 region: CASSGTGYLSYEQYF. The CDR3 DNA follows: TGTGCCAGCTCCGGGACAGGGTACCTCTCCTACGAGCAGTACTTC.

The rearrangement links TRBV28 to TRBJ2-2; D gene ambiguous. Trimming stripped 1 base from V and 5 bases from J, with 11 bases between. Germline CDR1 reads MDHEN; CDR2 reads SYDVKM. There are 15 residues in the CDR3. DNA of the CDR3: TGTGCCAGCAGTTTATTAGCAGTTGGTACCGGGGAGCTGTTTTTT. The encoded protein is CASSLLAVGTGELFF.

J is TRBJ2-3 and V is TRBV10-3, with TRBD1 matching 8 bases. V lost 8 bases and J lost 1; bases outside the gene matches: 8. The CDR3 has 15 amino acids. CDR1 and CDR2 from the germline V gene are ENHRY and SYGVKD. The CDR3 DNA reads as TGTGCCATCGGGACAGGATATGCCCGCACAGATACGCAGTATTTT. This gives the protein CAIGTGYARTDTQYF.

This rearrangement joins TRBV7-7 to TRBJ2-7, with TRBD2 matching 7 bases. Germline values: CDR1 SSHAT, CDR2 FNYEAQ (reference sequence). The CDR3 consists of 14 residues. The CDR3 spells CDNLQSGIMYEQYF. CDR3 sequence (DNA): TGTGACAATCTACAAAGCGGGATTATGTACGAGCAGTACTTC.

CDR3 nucleotide sequence: TGCGCCAGCAGCCGACGGACGAGCGGGGGGGCTACCGGGGAGCTGTTTTTT. It yields the protein CASSRRTSGGATGELFF. The rearrangement links TRBV5-1 to TRBJ2-2, with 10 bases fitting TRBD2. The CDR3 consists of 17 residues. V lost 4 bases to trimming and J lost 5 bases; unmatched junction nucleotides: 11. Germline CDR1 and CDR2: SGHRS and YFSETQ.

Only a few counts were recorded for this clone. CDR3 sequence reads: CASSTGYRSPLHF. The DNA of the CDR3 is TGTGCCAGCAGTACAGGGTATCGTTCACCCCTCCACTTT. V and J are TRBV28 and TRBJ1-6; possible D gene TRBD1, 6 bases. The CDR3 runs to 13 residues. V was shortened by 5 bases and J by 9 bases, with 11 bases between the two germline ends. Germline-derived CDR1 and CDR2 are MDHEN and SYDVKM.

The CDR3 sequence is CASGAPSSGQGNYEQYF. DNA for the CDR3: TGTGCTAGTGGTGCCCCCTCTTCGGGACAGGGTAACTACGAGCAGTACTTC. The chain couples TRBV12-5 to TRBJ2-7; 9 nucleotides align to TRBD1. The J segment lost 3 bases and the V segment lost 5 bases, leaving 14 bases of the junction unmatched. CDR1 and CDR2 (germline): LGHNT, FRNRAP. This CDR3 is built from 17 residues. Full variable domain (rest looked up from reference TRBV12-5 and TRBJ2-7): DARVTQTPRHKVTEMGQEVTMRCQPILGHNTVFWYRQTMMQGLELLAYFRNRAPLDDSGMPKDRFSAEMPDATLATLKIQPSEPRDSAVYFCASGAPSSGQGNYEQYFGPGTRLTVT.

For this clone: One end of the junction varies from germline; a read error may be responsible. This rearrangement joins TRBV19 to TRBJ2-7; no clear D gene. From germline, CDR1 is LNHDA and CDR2 SQIVND (reference sequence). CDR3 length: 13 amino acids. The CDR3 loop reads CASSIIASHEQYF. CDR3 in DNA: TGTGCCAGTAGTATTATAGCCTCCCACGAGCAGTACTTC. Full variable domain (outside the CDR3, taken from reference TRBV19 and TRBJ2-7): DGGITQSPKYLFRKEGQNVTLSCEQNLNHDAMYWYRQDPGQGLRLIYYSQIVNDFQKGDIAEGYSVSREKKESFPLTVTSAQKNPTAFYLCASSIIASHEQYFGPGTRLTVT.

The CDR3 DNA reads TGTGCCTGGAGTGTACGTGGGAGGGTCCCAGATACGCAGTATTTT. Residues: CAWSVRGRVPDTQYF. V and J are TRBV30 and TRBJ2-3, with 7 bases fitting TRBD2. The CDR3 spans 15 residues. V was pared by 0 bases and J by 4 bases, with 7 bases of the junction left unmatched. Germline values: CDR1 GTSNPN, CDR2 SVGIG (reference sequence).

The chain couples TRBV7-3 to TRBJ2-5; 15 positions agree with TRBD2. V was pared by 3 bases and J by 5 bases, with 1 base of the junction left unmatched. The CDR3 contains 15 residues. Germline-derived CDR1 and CDR2 are SGHTA and FQGTGA. The CDR3 DNA is TGTGCCAGCAGCTTGGGGACTAGCGGGAGGGAGACCCAGTACTTC. It encodes CASSLGTSGRETQYF.

The rearrangement links TRBV2 to TRBJ1-5; 7 positions match TRBD1. This CDR3 is built from 13 residues. From germline, CDR1 is SNHLY and CDR2 FYNNEI. With V trimmed by 8 bases and J by 4 bases, 5 bases remained unmatched. The CDR3 sequence: CASGQENNQPQHF. The CDR3 nucleotides are TGTGCCAGCGGACAGGAGAATAATCAGCCCCAGCATTTT.